The clone carrying this T cell receptor beta chain was counted at least ten times. Germline V gene data show CDR1 as ENHRY and CDR2 as SYGVKD. This CDR3 spans 11 amino acids. V dropped 1 base and J dropped 7 bases, with 4 bases sitting between them. Unique molecular identifiers tagged the TCRbeta library. TCRdb recomputed calls from the PCR reads with MiXCR, one row per CDR3 protein. The table shows approximately 250,000 distinct CDR3 sequences, with 7.5% to 10% occurring only once. This sample is part of a study of T-cell reconstitution after alpha-beta-depleted transplantation in children. Sequenced here: PBMCs from the stem cell graft donor, sampled from the stem cell graft. This TCR was sampled from a human donor who donated a stem cell graft to a child with SCID. The gene calls are TRBV10-3 and TRBJ1-2, with unresolved D. The CDR3 DNA reads as TGTGCCATCAGTGAGTTGGGTGGCTACACCTTC. Translating gives CAISELGGYTF.